This T cell receptor beta chain was sequenced in a study of shared clonotypes between healthy human individuals. Study-wide background: Per donor, three plates held CD4 naive cells, three held CD4 memory, two held CD8 naive and one held CD8 memory. Findings of the study overall: Shared across a handful of donors were about 4.8% of the naive CD4 clonotypes.

The CDR3 is 14 residues long. V lost 7 bases to trimming and J lost 0 bases, with 9 bases between them. The germline gives CDR1 MDHEN, CDR2 SYDVKM. The assay was immunoSEQ multiplex PCR, and TCRdb's table has in-frame clones only and misses some. Of some 980,000 clones listed, approximately 80% are singletons. All the donors were Caucasian adults who lived in Nashville, Tennessee. This clone was seen a single time. Its matching antigen is unknown. This clonotype was sampled from a man in his late teens or twenties in good health. This chain connects TRBV28 to TRBJ2-2, with D maybe TRBD1 (5 bases). The sequencing input was memory CD4+ T cells sorted from blood. Subset given: CD45RA-negative fraction. As DNA, the CDR3 is TGTGCCAGCATCCGACAGACGAACACCGGGGAGCTGTTTTTT. The encoded protein is CASIRQTNTGELFF.